The sequence of this T cell receptor (beta chain) was determined in a study of cytomegalovirus exposure and HLA in healthy donors. Study outcomes and limitations: Later, an analysis found that common viral pathogens appeared to be linked with several of the most significant clusters. Reports indicate that TCR beta sequences accurately predicted the HLA-A and HLA-B alleles of most subjects. The Asian-associated ancestry cluster reportedly had fewer N-insertions than the approximately 670-donor mean in a later analysis.

CDR3 length: 16 amino acids. Germline V gene lookup returns CDR1 LNHDA and CDR2 SQIVND (reference sequence). V gave up 1 base and J gave up 0 bases, with 12 bases separating them. This cohort consisted of healthy bone marrow donors. PCR primers comprised 60 Vbeta and 13 Jbeta primers. Here immunoSEQ multiplex PCR was the method, and the copy in TCRdb shows in-frame clones only, minus some. Of some 160,000 clones listed, around 77% are singletons. This clone has just one count. Its antigen is as yet unknown. The specimen was PBMCs. The source of this sequence is a woman in her twenties or thirties in good health and CMV-seronegative. J is TRBJ1-1 and V is TRBV19; no clear D. DNA for the CDR3: TGTGCCAGTAGTATAGGCGGGCAGACTATGAACACTGAAGCTTTCTTT. Translating it yields CASSIGGQTMNTEAFF.